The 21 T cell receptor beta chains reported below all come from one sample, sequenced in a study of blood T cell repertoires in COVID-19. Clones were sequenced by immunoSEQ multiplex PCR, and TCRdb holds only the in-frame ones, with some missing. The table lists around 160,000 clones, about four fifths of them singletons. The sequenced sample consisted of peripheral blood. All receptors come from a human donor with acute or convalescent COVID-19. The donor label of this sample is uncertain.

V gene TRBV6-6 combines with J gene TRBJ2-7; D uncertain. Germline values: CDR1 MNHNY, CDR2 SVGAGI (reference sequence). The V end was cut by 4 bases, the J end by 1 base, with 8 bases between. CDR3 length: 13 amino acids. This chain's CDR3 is CASSSVRSYEQYV. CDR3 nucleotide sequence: TGTGCCAGCAGTTCAGTCAGATCCTACGAGCAGTACGTC.

Written as DNA, the CDR3 is TGTGCCAGCAGCTCGGGACAGACAATGGCGGACGAGCAGTACTTC. Translated, it gives CASSSGQTMADEQYF. The chain links TRBV7-9 to TRBJ2-7, with 7 positions matching TRBD1. Germline V gene sequence: CDR1 SEHNR, CDR2 FQNEAQ (reference sequence). The CDR3 is 15 residues long. J gave up 5 bases and V 4 bases, and 11 bases lay outside the gene matches.

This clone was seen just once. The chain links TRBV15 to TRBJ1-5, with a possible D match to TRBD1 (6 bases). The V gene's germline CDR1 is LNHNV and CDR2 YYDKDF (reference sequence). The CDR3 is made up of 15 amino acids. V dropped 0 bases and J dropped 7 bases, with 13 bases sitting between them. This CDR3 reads CATSRDLDSKQPQHF. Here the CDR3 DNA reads TGTGCCACCAGCAGAGATCTGGACAGTAAGCAGCCCCAGCATTTT.

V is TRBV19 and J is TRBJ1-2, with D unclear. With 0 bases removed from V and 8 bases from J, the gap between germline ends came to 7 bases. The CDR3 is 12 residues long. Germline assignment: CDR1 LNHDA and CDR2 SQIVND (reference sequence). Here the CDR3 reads CASSIDLTGYTF. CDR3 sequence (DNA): TGTGCCAGTAGTATAGATCTAACGGGCTACACCTTC. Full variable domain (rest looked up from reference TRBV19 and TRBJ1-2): DGGITQSPKYLFRKEGQNVTLSCEQNLNHDAMYWYRQDPGQGLRLIYYSQIVNDFQKGDIAEGYSVSREKKESFPLTVTSAQKNPTAFYLCASSIDLTGYTFGSGTRLTVV.

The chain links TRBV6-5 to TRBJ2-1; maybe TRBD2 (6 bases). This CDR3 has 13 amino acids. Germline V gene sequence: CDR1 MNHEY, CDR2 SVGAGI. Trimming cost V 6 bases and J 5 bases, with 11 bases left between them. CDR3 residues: CASRSPGDNEQFF. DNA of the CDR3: TGTGCCAGCAGATCACCGGGAGACAATGAGCAGTTCTTC.

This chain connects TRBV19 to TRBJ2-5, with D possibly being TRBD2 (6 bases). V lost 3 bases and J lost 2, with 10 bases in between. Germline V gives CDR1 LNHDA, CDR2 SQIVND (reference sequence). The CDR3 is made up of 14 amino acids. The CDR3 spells CASSIRGDQETQYF. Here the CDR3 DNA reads TGTGCCAGTAGTATCCGCGGGGATCAAGAGACCCAGTACTTC.

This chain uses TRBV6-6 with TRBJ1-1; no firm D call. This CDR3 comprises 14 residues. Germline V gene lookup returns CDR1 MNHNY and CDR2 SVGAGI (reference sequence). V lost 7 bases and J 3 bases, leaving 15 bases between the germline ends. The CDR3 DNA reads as TGTGCCAGCACCTACGCGGGTAGAGACACTGAAGCTTTCTTT. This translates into CASTYAGRDTEAFF.

CDR3 residues: CASIQGNTEAFF. In nucleotides, the CDR3 is TGTGCCAGCATCCAGGGGAACACTGAAGCTTTCTTT. The chain employs TRBV6-6 and TRBJ1-1, with D tentatively TRBD1 (5 bases). The CDR3 sequence is 12 residues long. CDR1 and CDR2 from the germline V gene are MNHNY and SVGAGI (reference sequence). V was shortened by 7 bases and J by 1 base, with 7 bases between the two germline ends.

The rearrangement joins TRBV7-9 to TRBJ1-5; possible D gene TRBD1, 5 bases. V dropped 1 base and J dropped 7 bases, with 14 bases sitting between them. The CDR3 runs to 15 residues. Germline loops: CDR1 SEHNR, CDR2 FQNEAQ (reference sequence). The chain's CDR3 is CASSLGGGGSQPQHF. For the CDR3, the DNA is TGTGCCAGCAGCTTAGGTGGGGGAGGGAGCCAGCCCCAGCATTTT. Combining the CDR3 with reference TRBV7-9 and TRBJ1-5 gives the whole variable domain DTGVSQNPRHKITKRGQNVTFRCDPISEHNRLYWYRQTLGQGPEFLTYFQNEAQLEKSRLLSDRFSAERPKGSFSTLEIQRTEQGDSAMYLCASSLGGGGSQPQHFGDGTRLSIL.

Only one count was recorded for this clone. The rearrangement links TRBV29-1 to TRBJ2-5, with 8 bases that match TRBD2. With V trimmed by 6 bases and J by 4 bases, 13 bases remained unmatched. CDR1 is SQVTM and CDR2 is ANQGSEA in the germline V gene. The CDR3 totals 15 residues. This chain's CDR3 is CSVAGGGTLAETQYF. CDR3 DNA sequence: TGCAGCGTCGCCGGGGGGGGCACATTGGCAGAGACCCAGTACTTC. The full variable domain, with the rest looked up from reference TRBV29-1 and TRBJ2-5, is SAVISQKPSRDICQRGTSLTIQCQVDSQVTMMFWYRQQPGQSLTLIATANQGSEATYESGFVIDKFPISRPNLTFSTLTVSNMSPEDSSIYLCSVAGGGTLAETQYFGPGTRLLVL.

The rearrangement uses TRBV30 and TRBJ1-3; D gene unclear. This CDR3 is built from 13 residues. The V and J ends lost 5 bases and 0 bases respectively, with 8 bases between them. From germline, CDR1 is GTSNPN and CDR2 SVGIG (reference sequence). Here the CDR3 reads CAWRLSSGNTIYF. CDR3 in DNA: TGTGCCTGGCGTCTGAGCTCTGGAAACACCATATATTTT.

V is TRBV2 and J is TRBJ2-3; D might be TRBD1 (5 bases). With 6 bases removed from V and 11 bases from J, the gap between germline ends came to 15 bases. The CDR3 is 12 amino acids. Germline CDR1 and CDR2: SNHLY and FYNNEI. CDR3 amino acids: CASSDSAQRQYF. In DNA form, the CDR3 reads TGTGCCAGCAGCGACAGTGCCCAGAGGCAGTATTTT.

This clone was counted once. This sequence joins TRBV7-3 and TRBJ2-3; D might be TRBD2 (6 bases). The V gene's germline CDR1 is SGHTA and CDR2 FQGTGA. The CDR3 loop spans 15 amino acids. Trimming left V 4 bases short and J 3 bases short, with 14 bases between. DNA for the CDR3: TGTGCCAGCAGCTACGGGCCAGGGAGGACAGATACGCAGTATTTT. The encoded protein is CASSYGPGRTDTQYF.

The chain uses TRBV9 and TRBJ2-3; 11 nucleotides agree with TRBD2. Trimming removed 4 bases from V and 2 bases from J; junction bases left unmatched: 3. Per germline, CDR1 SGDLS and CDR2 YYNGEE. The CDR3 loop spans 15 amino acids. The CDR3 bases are TGTGCCAGCAGCCTTAGCGGGGGGGCCACAGATACGCAGTATTTT. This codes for CASSLSGGATDTQYF.

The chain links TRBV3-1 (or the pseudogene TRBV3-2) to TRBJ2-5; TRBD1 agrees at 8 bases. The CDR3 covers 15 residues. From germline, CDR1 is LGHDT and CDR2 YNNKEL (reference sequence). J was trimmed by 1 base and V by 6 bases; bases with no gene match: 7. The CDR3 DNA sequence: TGTGCCAGCAGGCCTGCAGGGACAGGCCAAGAGACCCAGTACTTC. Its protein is CASRPAGTGQETQYF.

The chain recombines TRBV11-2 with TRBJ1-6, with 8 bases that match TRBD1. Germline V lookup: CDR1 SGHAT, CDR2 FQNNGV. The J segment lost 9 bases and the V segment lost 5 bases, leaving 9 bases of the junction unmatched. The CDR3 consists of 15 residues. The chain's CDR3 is CASSQRQGIGSPLHF. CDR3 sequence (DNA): TGTGCCAGCAGCCAAAGACAGGGGATAGGTTCACCCCTCCACTTT. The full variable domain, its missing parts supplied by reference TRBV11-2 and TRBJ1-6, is EAGVAQSPRYKIIEKRQSVAFWCNPISGHATLYWYQQILGQGPKLLIQFQNNGVVDDSQLPKDRFSAERLKGVDSTLKIQPAKLEDSAVYLCASSQRQGIGSPLHFGNGTRLTVT.

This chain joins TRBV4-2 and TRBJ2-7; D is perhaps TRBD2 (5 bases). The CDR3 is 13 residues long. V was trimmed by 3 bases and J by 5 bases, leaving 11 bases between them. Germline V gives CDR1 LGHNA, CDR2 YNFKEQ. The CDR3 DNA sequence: TGTGCCAGCAGCCATAGTGAAGCGGACGAGCAGTACGTC. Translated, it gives CASSHSEADEQYV.

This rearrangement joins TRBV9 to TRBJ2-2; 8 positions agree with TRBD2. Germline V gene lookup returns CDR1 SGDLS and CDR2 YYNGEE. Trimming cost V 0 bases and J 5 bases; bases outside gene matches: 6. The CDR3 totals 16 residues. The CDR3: CASSVAGGPGTGELFF. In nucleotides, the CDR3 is TGTGCCAGCAGCGTAGCGGGGGGGCCTGGGACCGGGGAGCTGTTTTTT.

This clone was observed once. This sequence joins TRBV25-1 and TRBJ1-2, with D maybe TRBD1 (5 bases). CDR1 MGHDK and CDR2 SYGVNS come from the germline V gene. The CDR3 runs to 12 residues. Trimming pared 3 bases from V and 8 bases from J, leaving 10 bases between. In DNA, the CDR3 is TGTGCCAGCAGTGAGACAGTGGGAGGCTACACCTTC. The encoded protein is CASSETVGGYTF.

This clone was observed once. The CDR3 nucleotides are TGCGCCAGCAGCTTGCAGCTAGCGGGGTACAATGAGCAGTTCTTC. Translation: CASSLQLAGYNEQFF. The chain joins TRBV5-1 to TRBJ2-1, with TRBD2 matching 9 bases. The CDR3 spans 15 residues. The J segment lost 4 bases and the V segment lost 1 base, leaving 3 bases of the junction unmatched. CDR1 and CDR2 (germline): SGHRS, YFSETQ.

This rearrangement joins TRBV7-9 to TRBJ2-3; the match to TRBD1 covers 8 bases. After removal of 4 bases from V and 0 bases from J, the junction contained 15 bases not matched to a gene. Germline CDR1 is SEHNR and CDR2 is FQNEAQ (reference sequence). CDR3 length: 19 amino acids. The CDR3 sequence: CASSSISQGASLSTDTQYF. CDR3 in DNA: TGTGCCAGCAGCTCCATTTCCCAGGGGGCCTCTCTGAGCACAGATACGCAGTATTTT. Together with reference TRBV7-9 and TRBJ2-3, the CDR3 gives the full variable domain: DTGVSQNPRHKITKRGQNVTFRCDPISEHNRLYWYRQTLGQGPEFLTYFQNEAQLEKSRLLSDRFSAERPKGSFSTLEIQRTEQGDSAMYLCASSSISQGASLSTDTQYFGPGTRLTVL.